Listed here are 22 T cell receptor beta chains from one sample, sequenced in a study of radiotherapy plus CTLA-4 blockade in lung cancer. TCRdb's copy holds only in-frame clones and misses some; the assay was immunoSEQ multiplex PCR. The table lists about 66,000 clones, approximately 83% of them singletons, with approximately 4.1% in the top ten. This sample comprised peripheral blood, obtained from a patient treated with radiotherapy plus ipilimumab. The origin of the receptors is a human donor with non-small cell lung cancer who had a partial response to radiotherapy plus ipilimumab.

The chain joins TRBV19 to TRBJ1-5, with TRBD1 as a possible D gene (6 bases). Germline loops: CDR1 LNHDA, CDR2 SQIVND (reference sequence). The CDR3 loop spans 17 amino acids. V lost 1 base to trimming and J lost 7 bases, with 20 bases between them. The CDR3 coding sequence is TGTGCCAGTAGTATAGGGACAGCTCTGCGTGGTCAACAGCCCCAGCATTTT. As protein: CASSIGTALRGQQPQHF. The variable domain in full, with the rest retrieved from reference TRBV19 and TRBJ1-5, is DGGITQSPKYLFRKEGQNVTLSCEQNLNHDAMYWYRQDPGQGLRLIYYSQIVNDFQKGDIAEGYSVSREKKESFPLTVTSAQKNPTAFYLCASSIGTALRGQQPQHFGDGTRLSIL.

This rearrangement joins TRBV11-2 to TRBJ2-7; TRBD1 is a possible D gene (6 bases). The germline CDR1 and CDR2 sequences are SGHAT and FQNNGV. This CDR3 has 15 amino acids. The germline V and J ends were trimmed by 1 base and 2 bases, with 12 bases remaining between them. CDR3 residues: CASSLARDTTYEQYF. CDR3 sequence (DNA): TGTGCCAGCAGCTTAGCTAGGGACACAACCTACGAGCAGTACTTC. The complete variable domain, with remaining parts taken from reference TRBV11-2 and TRBJ2-7, reads EAGVAQSPRYKIIEKRQSVAFWCNPISGHATLYWYQQILGQGPKLLIQFQNNGVVDDSQLPKDRFSAERLKGVDSTLKIQPAKLEDSAVYLCASSLARDTTYEQYFGPGTRLTVT.

This sequence joins TRBV5-1 and TRBJ1-3; D gene uncertain. The CDR3 totals 14 residues. Trimming pared 0 bases from V and 0 bases from J, leaving 4 bases between. The germline CDR1 and CDR2 sequences are SGHRS and YFSETQ. The CDR3 sequence is CASSLAGSGNTIYF. CDR3 sequence (DNA): TGCGCCAGCAGCTTGGCGGGCTCTGGAAACACCATATATTTT.

This clone was seen a single time. V gene TRBV18 combines with J gene TRBJ1-1; 8 positions agree with TRBD1. This CDR3 comprises 18 residues. V shed 1 base and J 2 bases; nucleotides not matched to a gene: 12. Per the germline V gene, CDR1 is KGHSH and CDR2 is LQKENI. The CDR3 reads CASSPRVLETGANTEAFF. CDR3 coding DNA: TGTGCCAGCTCACCACGGGTTTTGGAGACAGGGGCCAACACTGAAGCTTTCTTT. Looking up the rest from reference TRBV18 and TRBJ1-1 gives the full variable domain: NAGVMQNPRHLVRRRGQEARLRCSPMKGHSHVYWYRQLPEEGLKFMVYLQKENIIDESGMPKERFSAEFPKEGPSILRIQQVVRGDSAAYFCASSPRVLETGANTEAFFGQGTRLTVV.

The DNA for the CDR3 is TGTGCCAGCAGCCTGGGGGCCTACCGGACAGGGAACTATGGCTACACCTTC. It encodes CASSLGAYRTGNYGYTF. The chain has TRBV5-7 and TRBJ1-2, with 8 bases fitting TRBD1. TRBV5-7 qualifies as an ORF whose function is uncertain. Trimming at V came to 4 bases and at J to 2 bases, leaving 13 bases not matched to a gene. This CDR3 has 17 amino acids.

V is TRBV5-6 and J is TRBJ1-2; the match to TRBD1 covers 9 bases. The CDR3 extends over 14 amino acids. CDR1 is SGHDT, CDR2 YYEEEE, per germline. Trimming removed 3 bases from V and 5 bases from J; junction bases left unmatched: 5. As DNA, the CDR3 is TGTGCCAGCAGCTGGGACAGGGTTGGTTATGGCTACACCTTC. As protein: CASSWDRVGYGYTF.

This chain connects TRBV2 to TRBJ2-2; unclear D gene. CDR3 size: 13 residues. CDR1 is SNHLY, CDR2 FYNNEI, per germline. V lost 7 bases, J lost 1 base, and 7 bases lay in between. The CDR3 DNA follows: TGTGCCAGCAACGAACAGAACACCGGGGAGCTGTTTTTT. It codes for CASNEQNTGELFF.

The gene calls are TRBV5-1 and TRBJ1-1; no clear D. Trimming left V 4 bases short and J 1 base short, with 11 bases between. The CDR3 consists of 14 residues. Germline V gives CDR1 SGHRS, CDR2 YFSETQ. This chain's CDR3 is CASSRGGGNTEAFF. CDR3 nucleotides: TGCGCCAGCAGCCGAGGTGGTGGGAACACTGAAGCTTTCTTT. The full variable domain, completed using reference TRBV5-1 and TRBJ1-1, is KAGVTQTPRYLIKTRGQQVTLSCSPISGHRSVSWYQQTPGQGLQFLFEYFSETQRNKGNFPGRFSGRQFSNSRSEMNVSTLELGDSALYLCASSRGGGNTEAFFGQGTRLTVV.

The rearrangement joins TRBV5-4 to TRBJ2-1; possible D gene TRBD2, 5 bases. Germline lookup yields CDR1 SGHNT and CDR2 YYREEE (reference sequence). The CDR3 is 14 residues long. With 2 bases removed from V and 12 bases from J, the gap between germline ends came to 18 bases. The CDR3 sequence: CASSLARTPHGQFF. The CDR3 coding sequence is TGTGCCAGCAGCTTAGCGCGGACTCCGCATGGGCAGTTCTTC.

This chain links TRBV30 with TRBJ2-7, with 10 bases matching TRBD1. Germline V gene lookup returns CDR1 GTSNPN and CDR2 SVGIG (reference sequence). The CDR3 has 12 amino acids. V lost 8 bases, J lost 4 bases, and 5 bases stayed unmatched. CDR3 nucleotides: TGTGCCCAAAGGACAGGGGGGTACGAGCAGTACTTC. Its protein product is CAQRTGGYEQYF.

This clone was detected only once. The chain carries TRBV5-1 and TRBJ2-6, with 8 bases fitting TRBD2. Trimming cost V 4 bases and J 2 bases; bases outside gene matches: 5. From germline, CDR1 is SGHRS and CDR2 YFSETQ. CDR3 length equals 16 residues. Here the CDR3 reads CASSRGGNPGANVLTF. For the CDR3, the DNA is TGCGCCAGCAGCCGGGGGGGGAACCCTGGGGCCAACGTCCTGACTTTC.

The CDR3 here is CASSRRKGETNYEQYF. CDR3 nucleotides: TGTGCCAGCAGCCGAAGGAAGGGGGAAACAAACTACGAGCAGTACTTC. The V and J genes are TRBV2 and TRBJ2-7, with D maybe TRBD1 (6 bases). The V and J ends lost 6 bases and 3 bases respectively, with 21 bases between them. Per germline, CDR1 SNHLY and CDR2 FYNNEI. The CDR3 has 16 residues.

The chain joins TRBV4-1 to TRBJ1-3; maybe TRBD1 (5 bases). Deletions cut 0 bases from V and 4 bases from J, with 7 bases between. This CDR3 is built from 14 residues. The V gene's germline CDR1 is MGHRA and CDR2 YSYEKL. The CDR3 region is CASSQEGRGNTIYF. CDR3 nucleotide sequence: TGCGCCAGCAGCCAAGAGGGGCGCGGAAACACCATATATTTT.

The chain joins TRBV10-2 to TRBJ1-1; TRBD1 agrees at 7 bases. The germline CDR1 and CDR2 sequences are WSHSY and SAAADI. With V trimmed by 7 bases and J by 3 bases, 2 bases remained unmatched. The CDR3 length is 12 residues. The CDR3 is CASTGQHTEAFF. Written as DNA, the CDR3 is TGCGCCAGCACGGGACAGCACACTGAAGCTTTCTTT.

This clone was seen only once. A single base separates this from a much larger clone, so it may be a read error. The chain carries TRBV5-1 and TRBJ2-5; maybe TRBD2 (5 bases). The J call may be in error: the DNA end matches TRBJ2-7 better. The germline V gene encodes CDR1 SGHRS and CDR2 YFSETQ. The CDR3 runs 14 residues. CDR3 sequence (DNA): TGCGCCAGCAGCTTGGCAGCGGCTTCCTACGAGCAGTACTTC. Protein product: CASSLAAASYEQYF.

The CDR3 nucleotides read TGTGCCAGCAGATCTGGACAGGGACGGAACGAGCAGTTCTTC. Translated: CASRSGQGRNEQFF. The chain combines TRBV28 with TRBJ2-1; 8 nucleotides line up with TRBD1. With 6 bases clipped from V and 10 bases from J, the junction kept 11 bases outside the gene matches. This CDR3 is built from 14 residues. CDR1 is MDHEN, CDR2 SYDVKM, per germline.

The rearrangement joins TRBV28 to TRBJ1-3; D is unresolved. Germline CDR1 MDHEN, CDR2 SYDVKM. The CDR3 has 15 residues. Trimming took off 3 bases at V and 0 bases at J, with 9 bases between the two ends. The CDR3 is CASSFPPSSGNTIYF. The CDR3 nucleotides read TGTGCCAGCAGTTTTCCCCCGAGCTCTGGAAACACCATATATTTT.

This clone was found a few times. The chain uses TRBV6-1 and TRBJ1-4; D is unresolved. The CDR3 spans 13 residues. V gave up 7 bases and J gave up 4 bases, with 10 bases separating them. The V gene's germline CDR1 is MNHNS and CDR2 SASEGT. The CDR3 protein is CASIRGYNEKLFF. CDR3 DNA sequence: TGTGCCAGCATACGAGGGTATAATGAAAAACTGTTTTTT.

The chain has TRBV19 and TRBJ1-1; 7 nucleotides match TRBD1. V trimming: 5 bases; J trimming: 1 base; junction bases outside the gene matches: 4. Germline CDR1 LNHDA, CDR2 SQIVND (reference sequence). The CDR3 length is 14 residues. The CDR3 coding sequence is TGTGCCAGTAGTGTGGGACAGTGGAACACTGAAGCTTTCTTT. Amino acids: CASSVGQWNTEAFF.

V and J are TRBV6-5 and TRBJ2-2; perhaps TRBD1 as D (6 bases). Trimming removed 5 bases from V and 6 bases from J, with 13 bases in between. The CDR3 covers 14 residues. Germline CDR1 MNHEY, CDR2 SVGAGI. CDR3 in amino acids: CASSTTGLAGELFF. The CDR3 bases are TGTGCCAGCAGTACAACAGGGTTAGCCGGGGAGCTGTTTTTT.

This chain links TRBV5-1 with TRBJ1-2; 7 bases agree with TRBD1. Looked up from germline, CDR1 is SGHRS and CDR2 is YFSETQ. This CDR3 spans 14 amino acids. V shed 4 bases, J shed 4 bases, and the junction held 7 bases outside the gene matches. CDR3 DNA: TGCGCCAGCAGCACAACGGGGACAGTCTATGGCTACACCTTC. It yields the protein CASSTTGTVYGYTF.

This clone came up a few times. This sequence joins TRBV5-1 and TRBJ2-1; 16 bases are shared with TRBD2. V dropped 4 bases and J dropped 6; count of bases not matched to a gene: 4. Per germline, CDR1 SGHRS and CDR2 YFSETQ. The CDR3 loop spans 16 amino acids. This CDR3 reads CASSTGTSGRANEQFF. CDR3 coding DNA: TGCGCCAGCAGCACCGGGACTAGCGGGAGGGCCAATGAGCAGTTCTTC. Using reference TRBV5-1 and TRBJ2-1 for the parts outside the CDR3, the full variable domain is KAGVTQTPRYLIKTRGQQVTLSCSPISGHRSVSWYQQTPGQGLQFLFEYFSETQRNKGNFPGRFSGRQFSNSRSEMNVSTLELGDSALYLCASSTGTSGRANEQFFGPGTRLTVL.